These 14 T cell receptor beta chains originate from one sample sequenced in a study of cytomegalovirus exposure and HLA in healthy donors. This PCR relied on a set of 60 Vbeta primers and 13 Jbeta primers. Sequencing was performed with immunoSEQ multiplex PCR; in TCRdb, only in-frame clones are kept and a portion is missing. The table has roughly 140,000 clones, 75% to 80% seen once. Sequencing was carried out using PBMCs. The source of these receptors is a young man in good health and CMV-seronegative.

This clone has only a few counts. The rearrangement joins TRBV5-1 to TRBJ1-4, with 8 bases identical to TRBD1. After removal of 7 bases from V and 8 bases from J, the junction contained 19 bases not matched to a gene. This CDR3 is built from 17 residues. CDR1 SGHRS and CDR2 YFSETQ come from the germline V gene. The CDR3 region has the DNA TGCGCCAGCTCCAAGTCTAGGGGCGGACAGGGCGGGGAAAAACTGTTTTTT. This translates into CASSKSRGGQGGEKLFF.

The genes are TRBV6-6 and TRBJ1-2, with no clear D. Trimming left V 6 bases short and J 0 bases short, with 17 bases between. Germline CDR1 and CDR2: MNHNY and SVGAGI (reference sequence). The CDR3 has 16 residues. The CDR3 loop reads CASRENPPTTNYGYTF. In DNA form, the CDR3 reads TGTGCCAGCAGGGAGAACCCGCCTACTACTAACTATGGCTACACCTTC.

V and J are TRBV5-6 and TRBJ1-2, with D perhaps TRBD1 (5 bases). Germline assignment: CDR1 SGHDT and CDR2 YYEEEE. This CDR3 contains 16 residues. V was shortened by 4 bases and J by 10 bases, with 26 bases between the two germline ends. The chain's CDR3 is CASSTIRVTQRSAYTF. In DNA form, the CDR3 reads TGTGCCAGCAGCACGATCAGGGTCACTCAGAGATCAGCCTACACCTTC.

In DNA, the CDR3 is TGTGCCACCAGCAGAGGGGCGGGCGGTTATGGCTACACCTTC. Translated: CATSRGAGGYGYTF. The chain uses TRBV15 and TRBJ1-2; no reliable D call. Between the trimmed V and J ends, which lost 1 base and 5 bases, there was a span of 11 bases. The CDR3 is 14 amino acids. CDR1 is LNHNV, CDR2 YYDKDF, per germline (reference sequence).

The V gene is TRBV2, the J gene TRBJ2-7; 9 bases are a match to TRBD2. The CDR3 totals 16 residues. Trimming at V came to 1 base and at J to 5 bases, leaving 9 bases not matched to a gene. CDR1 and CDR2 from the germline V gene are SNHLY and FYNNEI. Here the CDR3 reads CASSEGLAGRGDEQYF. CDR3 in DNA: TGTGCCAGCAGTGAAGGGCTAGCGGGAAGGGGGGACGAGCAGTACTTC.

The chain has TRBV7-8 and TRBJ2-7, with 7 bases aligning to TRBD2. Germline assignment: CDR1 SGHVS and CDR2 FQNEAQ. The CDR3 is made up of 13 amino acids. The J segment lost 12 bases and the V segment lost 5 bases, leaving 13 bases of the junction unmatched. The CDR3 DNA reads TGTGCCAGCAGCCCACCGACTAGCCTGGTTCCGTACTTC. This gives the protein CASSPPTSLVPYF.

The chain is built from TRBV28 and TRBJ2-2; tentative D call: TRBD2 (5 bases). The germline V gene encodes CDR1 MDHEN and CDR2 SYDVKM. The CDR3 sequence is 13 residues long. Trimming removed 5 bases at V and 5 bases at J, with 9 bases between. The CDR3 bases are TGTGCCAGCAGTCGAGGGCAGACCGGGGAGCTGTTTTTT. Protein sequence: CASSRGQTGELFF.

The J gene is TRBJ2-1, the V gene TRBV9, with TRBD2 matching 14 bases. Germline V CDR1 and CDR2: SGDLS, YYNGEE. V trimming: 4 bases; J trimming: 8 bases; junction bases outside the gene matches: 17. CDR3 length equals 19 residues. The CDR3 region is CASSPILGLAGARGHEQFF. CDR3 DNA sequence: TGTGCCAGCAGCCCTATCCTGGGACTAGCGGGGGCGCGAGGGCATGAGCAGTTCTTC. Full variable domain (outside the CDR3, taken from reference TRBV9 and TRBJ2-1): DSGVTQTPKHLITATGQRVTLRCSPRSGDLSVYWYQQSLDQGLQFLIQYYNGEERAKGNILERFSAQQFPDLHSELNLSSLELGDSALYFCASSPILGLAGARGHEQFFGPGTRLTVL.

The CDR3 DNA reads as TGTGCCACCAGCAGAGGTGGCCAACAGGGATATGGCTACACCTTC. Its protein product is CATSRGGQQGYGYTF. This chain uses TRBV15 with TRBJ1-2; possibly TRBD1 for D (6 bases). CDR3 size: 15 residues. V lost 1 base to trimming and J lost 5 bases, with 14 bases between them. The germline V gene encodes CDR1 LNHNV and CDR2 YYDKDF (reference sequence).

The chain joins TRBV19 to TRBJ2-3, with 12 bases that match TRBD2. The CDR3 has 17 amino acids. Germline V gene lookup returns CDR1 LNHDA and CDR2 SQIVND (reference sequence). The V and J ends lost 4 bases and 3 bases, in that order; junction bases with no gene match: 8. The CDR3 loop reads CASSKTSGSWGTDTQYF. The CDR3 DNA reads TGTGCCAGTAGTAAGACTAGCGGGAGCTGGGGGACAGATACGCAGTATTTT.

This chain links TRBV4-1 with TRBJ2-3; 7 bases map to TRBD1. The CDR3 runs 17 residues. Germline values: CDR1 MGHRA, CDR2 YSYEKL. The ends lost 0 bases at V and 5 bases at J; junction bases unmatched: 11. The CDR3 loop is CASSQDPPSPGGDTQYF. The CDR3 DNA reads TGCGCCAGCAGCCAAGATCCCCCCTCCCCAGGGGGAGATACGCAGTATTTT.

This clone was seen only once. The gene calls are TRBV28 and TRBJ1-1; no clear D gene. This CDR3 is 14 amino acids long. CDR1 and CDR2 (germline): MDHEN, SYDVKM. Deletions cut 6 bases from V and 1 base from J, with 12 bases between. The CDR3 region is CASRVGFPNTEAFF. In DNA, the CDR3 is TGTGCCAGCAGGGTTGGCTTTCCGAACACTGAAGCTTTCTTT. The whole variable domain, filled in from reference TRBV28 and TRBJ1-1, reads DVKVTQSSRYLVKRTGEKVFLECVQDMDHENMFWYRQDPGLGLRLIYFSYDVKMKEKGDIPEGYSVSREKKERFSLILESASTNQTSMYLCASRVGFPNTEAFFGQGTRLTVV.

This clone occurred once. The chain is built from TRBV27 and TRBJ2-5, with 9 bases that match TRBD1. The J call is doubtful: the DNA matches TRBJ2-7 better. CDR3 length: 14 amino acids. From germline, CDR1 is MNHEY and CDR2 SMNVEV (reference sequence). The DNA of the CDR3 is TGTGCCAGCGGATTGACAGGGGGAGGCTACGAGCAGTACTTC. As protein: CASGLTGGGYEQYF.

The chain employs TRBV4-1 and TRBJ2-1, with TRBD2 matching over 7 bases. CDR1 and CDR2 (germline): MGHRA, YSYEKL. This CDR3 comprises 20 residues. V lost 8 bases and J lost 6; bases outside the gene matches: 28. The CDR3 coding sequence is TGCGCCAGCTACCTCCTCAATCATGCCCCAAGCGGGGAAAGGGGCAATGAGCAGTTCTTC. The encoded protein is CASYLLNHAPSGERGNEQFF.